These 26 T cell receptor beta chains were all obtained from the same sample, sequenced in a study of cytomegalovirus exposure and HLA in healthy donors. PCR amplification relied on 60 Vbeta primers (plus 13 Jbeta primers). The protocol was immunoSEQ multiplex PCR, while the TCRdb copy is restricted to in-frame clones and leaves out a portion. The sample carries about 180,000 clones, around four fifths recorded once. The sample taken for sequencing was PBMCs. These receptors were collected from a man aged 18 to 30 in good health and CMV-seronegative.

The rearrangement joins TRBV30 to TRBJ2-5; tentative D call: TRBD2 (6 bases). This CDR3 is 15 amino acids long. The germline V gene has CDR1 GTSNPN and CDR2 SVGIG (reference sequence). Trimming left V 0 bases short and J 0 bases short, with 11 bases between. In DNA, the CDR3 is TGTGCCTGGAGTGTCTGGGCTAGCGACCAAGAGACCCAGTACTTC. Translating gives CAWSVWASDQETQYF.

The CDR3 nucleotides are TGTGCCAGCAGTTCTTCCATGGACAGGGCCTACACAGATACGCAGTATTTT. Translation: CASSSSMDRAYTDTQYF. This chain connects TRBV27 to TRBJ2-3; 8 bases match TRBD1. The germline gives CDR1 MNHEY, CDR2 SMNVEV (reference sequence). This CDR3 region has 17 residues. The V gene end was trimmed by 4 bases and the J gene end by 2 bases; junction bases not matched to a gene: 11.

The chain recombines TRBV30 with TRBJ2-7; tentatively, D is TRBD1 (5 bases). With 2 bases removed from V and 3 bases from J, the gap between germline ends came to 8 bases. The CDR3 consists of 12 residues. The germline CDR1 and CDR2 sequences are GTSNPN and SVGIG (reference sequence). The CDR3 nucleotides are TGTGCCTGGAGTCGACAGTTCTACGAGCAGTACTTC. This translates into CAWSRQFYEQYF.

The CDR3 coding sequence is TGTGCCAGTAGTATATTGGGCAGGGCGAACTATGGCTACACCTTC. It codes for CASSILGRANYGYTF. V gene TRBV19 combines with J gene TRBJ1-2; possible D gene TRBD1, 5 bases. The V gene's germline CDR1 is LNHDA and CDR2 SQIVND (reference sequence). The CDR3 is made up of 15 amino acids. The V end was cut by 2 bases, the J end by 2 bases, with 12 bases between.

V usage is TRBV9 and J usage is TRBJ2-2; D may be TRBD2 (5 bases). Germline CDR1 SGDLS, CDR2 YYNGEE. The V gene lost 4 bases and the J gene lost 7 bases, with 8 bases spanning the gap. The CDR3 is 12 amino acids. The DNA of the CDR3 is TGTGCCAGCAGCCCTAGCTTCGGGGAGCTGTTTTTT. It encodes CASSPSFGELFF. Variable domain in full (rest from reference TRBV9 and TRBJ2-2): DSGVTQTPKHLITATGQRVTLRCSPRSGDLSVYWYQQSLDQGLQFLIQYYNGEERAKGNILERFSAQQFPDLHSELNLSSLELGDSALYFCASSPSFGELFFGEGSRLTVL.

The gene calls are TRBV30 and TRBJ2-7, with a tentative D call TRBD1 (5 bases). The CDR3 contains 14 residues. The V end was cut by 2 bases, the J end by 2 bases, with 13 bases between. CDR1 GTSNPN and CDR2 SVGIG come from the germline V gene (reference sequence). Here the CDR3 DNA reads TGTGCCTGGAGTAGTACAGGACCGACCTACGAGCAGTACTTC. This gives the protein CAWSSTGPTYEQYF.

The gene calls are TRBV19 and TRBJ2-7; TRBD1 aligns across 7 bases. In germline, CDR1 is LNHDA, CDR2 SQIVND (reference sequence). CDR3 length: 13 amino acids. V shed 11 bases, J shed 4 bases, and the junction held 11 bases outside the gene matches. The CDR3 region has the DNA TGTGCCGCGTCCCCGGGACAGACATACGAGCAGTACTTC. It translates to CAASPGQTYEQYF.

This rearrangement joins TRBV29-1 to TRBJ1-6; 9 positions agree with TRBD1. The CDR3 is 13 residues long. The V gene end was trimmed by 7 bases and the J gene end by 5 bases; junction bases not matched to a gene: 3. CDR1 and CDR2 (germline): SQVTM, ANQGSEA. This CDR3 is CSARTGDNSPLHF. CDR3 sequence (DNA): TGCAGCGCCCGGACAGGGGATAATTCACCCCTCCACTTT.

This clone was seen a handful of times. The chain uses TRBV5-4 and TRBJ2-3, with D perhaps matching TRBD2 (5 bases). Per the germline V gene, CDR1 is SGHNT and CDR2 is YYREEE (reference sequence). Trimming shortened V by 0 bases and J by 2 bases, and 7 bases separated the two germline ends. There are 14 residues in the CDR3. The CDR3 loop is CASSLEGVTDTQYF. The CDR3 DNA reads as TGTGCCAGCAGCTTGGAGGGAGTCACAGATACGCAGTATTTT.

The rearrangement links TRBV29-1 to TRBJ1-2; D is ambiguous. V was shortened by 1 base and J by 1 base, with 13 bases between the two germline ends. CDR3 length: 15 amino acids. Germline CDR1 is SQVTM and CDR2 is ANQGSEA. This CDR3 is CSVEGGREGNYGYTF. CDR3 nucleotide sequence: TGCAGCGTTGAAGGAGGGAGGGAGGGTAACTATGGCTACACCTTC.

V usage is TRBV25-1 and J usage is TRBJ1-1; TRBD1 agrees at 8 bases. Germline lookup yields CDR1 MGHDK and CDR2 SYGVNS. Trimming removed 0 bases from V and 7 bases from J; junction bases left unmatched: 10. This CDR3 is built from 16 residues. CDR3 residues: CASSEYSLPGGGEAFF. DNA for the CDR3: TGTGCCAGCAGTGAATATAGTTTGCCAGGGGGCGGTGAAGCTTTCTTT.

The chain links TRBV6-5 to TRBJ2-3, with D hard to call. V gave up 0 bases and J gave up 4 bases, with 11 bases separating them. CDR1 is MNHEY, CDR2 SVGAGI, per germline. The CDR3 extends over 15 amino acids. The DNA of the CDR3 is TGTGCCAGCAGTTACTCCGGCGGTACGTCAGATACGCAGTATTTT. As protein: CASSYSGGTSDTQYF.

The chain has TRBV7-9 and TRBJ2-5; 10 nucleotides match TRBD2. Trimming removed 1 base from V and 11 bases from J; junction bases left unmatched: 10. CDR3 length equals 15 residues. Per germline, CDR1 SEHNR and CDR2 FQNEAQ (reference sequence). CDR3 protein: CASSLGAGGPVEQYF. CDR3 coding DNA: TGTGCCAGCAGCTTAGGAGCGGGAGGGCCGGTTGAGCAGTACTTC. Together with reference TRBV7-9 and TRBJ2-5, the CDR3 gives the full variable domain: DTGVSQNPRHKITKRGQNVTFRCDPISEHNRLYWYRQTLGQGPEFLTYFQNEAQLEKSRLLSDRFSAERPKGSFSTLEIQRTEQGDSAMYLCASSLGAGGPVEQYFGPGTRLLVL.

The chain is built from TRBV30 and TRBJ1-4, with 8 bases fitting TRBD1. This CDR3 has 15 amino acids. CDR1 is GTSNPN, CDR2 SVGIG, per germline (reference sequence). Trimming at V came to 3 bases and at J to 8 bases, leaving 11 bases not matched to a gene. DNA of the CDR3: TGTGCCTGGAGGGTCACAGGGGGTAACAAGGAAAAACTGTTTTTT. It is translated as CAWRVTGGNKEKLFF.

This chain joins TRBV29-1 and TRBJ2-1; 8 nucleotides align to TRBD2. This CDR3 is built from 16 residues. Trimming took 5 bases from V and 0 from J; bases not matched to a gene: 9. Germline-derived CDR1 and CDR2 are SQVTM and ANQGSEA. CDR3 in DNA: TGCAGCGTTCGGGCACTAGCGGTGAGCTCCTACAATGAGCAGTTCTTC. Its protein product is CSVRALAVSSYNEQFF.

The chain employs TRBV6-5 and TRBJ1-5; no definite D call. Per the germline V gene, CDR1 is MNHEY and CDR2 is SVGAGI. The CDR3 runs to 12 residues. The V end lost 6 bases, the J end lost 10 bases, and 13 bases lay between the germline ends. The CDR3 protein is CASSRAGGPQHF. The CDR3 nucleotides read TGTGCCAGCAGCCGCGCGGGTGGTCCCCAGCATTTT.

The chain employs TRBV27 and TRBJ1-5; 12 nucleotides line up with TRBD1. This CDR3 contains 14 residues. V lost 5 bases, J lost 7 bases, and 3 bases stayed unmatched. The germline gives CDR1 MNHEY, CDR2 SMNVEV (reference sequence). Written as DNA, the CDR3 is TGTGCCAGCAGTCCGGGACAGGGGGCGCAGCCCCAGCATTTT. Translated, it gives CASSPGQGAQPQHF.

The chain recombines TRBV25-1 with TRBJ2-7; 7 bases are shared with TRBD1. V gave up 3 bases and J gave up 2 bases; unmatched junction bases: 7. The CDR3 consists of 15 residues. Germline values: CDR1 MGHDK, CDR2 SYGVNS. This chain's CDR3 is CASSDVGGLTYEQYF. CDR3 bases: TGTGCCAGCAGTGACGTAGGGGGCCTAACCTACGAGCAGTACTTC.

The rearrangement joins TRBV7-9 to TRBJ2-7, with D perhaps matching TRBD1 (6 bases). CDR3 length: 15 amino acids. V was trimmed by 2 bases and J by 3 bases, leaving 14 bases between them. Germline CDR1 reads SEHNR; CDR2 reads FQNEAQ (reference sequence). In DNA form, the CDR3 reads TGTGCCAGCAGCTTATCACAGGGAGTTTACTACGAGCAGTACTTC. The encoded protein is CASSLSQGVYYEQYF.

The J gene is TRBJ2-7, the V gene TRBV5-4; D perhaps matches TRBD1 (5 bases). Trimming stripped 1 base from V and 3 bases from J, with 8 bases between. This CDR3 spans 13 amino acids. CDR1 is SGHNT and CDR2 is YYREEE in the germline V gene (reference sequence). As DNA, the CDR3 is TGTGCCAGCAGCTTGACAGGACGCTACGAGCAGTACTTC. Residues: CASSLTGRYEQYF.

The chain employs TRBV5-5 and TRBJ1-1, with 8 bases that match TRBD1. Germline CDR1 SGHKS, CDR2 YYEKEE (reference sequence). The CDR3 is 17 residues long. Losses at the gene ends were 0 bases for V and 4 bases for J; bases not matched to a gene: 11. The CDR3 sequence is CASSLGTGRSKSTEAFF. The CDR3 DNA follows: TGTGCCAGCAGCTTGGGGACAGGGAGAAGTAAGAGCACTGAAGCTTTCTTT.

The rearrangement links TRBV7-2 to TRBJ2-3; possibly TRBD2 for D (6 bases). Trimming shortened V by 0 bases and J by 5 bases, and 12 bases separated the two germline ends. CDR3 size: 15 residues. In germline, CDR1 is SGHTA, CDR2 FQGNSA. Here the CDR3 DNA reads TGTGCCAGCAGCTTAGCGGGAGGCCCTCGAGATACGCAGTATTTT. Protein product: CASSLAGGPRDTQYF. The whole variable domain, filled in from reference TRBV7-2 and TRBJ2-3, reads GAGVSQSPSNKVTEKGKDVELRCDPISGHTALYWYRQSLGQGLEFLIYFQGNSAPDKSGLPSDRFSAERTGGSVSTLTIQRTQQEDSAVYLCASSLAGGPRDTQYFGPGTRLTVL.

The chain uses TRBV7-3 and TRBJ2-1; 8 positions match TRBD2. Looked up from germline, CDR1 is SGHTA and CDR2 is FQGTGA. The CDR3 totals 16 residues. V lost 4 bases and J lost 1; bases outside the gene matches: 6. The CDR3 sequence is CASSSSPGGSYNEQFF. For the CDR3, the DNA is TGTGCCAGCAGCTCCAGCCCGGGAGGGTCCTACAATGAGCAGTTCTTC.

This chain connects TRBV6-5 to TRBJ2-7; possible D gene TRBD2, 6 bases. CDR1 is MNHEY, CDR2 SVGAGI, per germline. This CDR3 contains 13 residues. V lost 5 bases, J lost 3 bases, and 11 bases lay in between. The CDR3 here is CASSHREFYEQYF. CDR3 nucleotides: TGTGCCAGCAGTCATCGGGAGTTCTACGAGCAGTACTTC.

The J gene is TRBJ1-1, the V gene TRBV30; no definite D call. This CDR3 has 14 amino acids. With 5 bases removed from V and 3 bases from J, the gap between germline ends came to 16 bases. The germline gives CDR1 GTSNPN, CDR2 SVGIG (reference sequence). This chain's CDR3 is CAWSTLPTHTEAFF. Written as DNA, the CDR3 is TGTGCCTGGTCCACGCTTCCGACTCACACTGAAGCTTTCTTT.

Turning to this clone: The junction departs from the called germline gene at one end, perhaps through a read error. The chain employs TRBV7-7 and TRBJ2-3; TRBD1 matches 7 bases. The CDR3 runs 14 residues. Germline CDR1 and CDR2: SSHAT and FNYEAQ (reference sequence). The CDR3 coding sequence is TGTGCTAGCAGCTCACAGGGGTTTGCAGATACGCAGTATTTT. Translation: CASSSQGFADTQYF.